This T cell receptor beta chain was observed in a study of PD-L1 blockade in urothelial cancer. Overall study: Most of the roughly 29 patients were men whose urothelial cancer was bladder-origin.

V was clipped by 1 base and J by 3 bases, with 7 bases between them. This CDR3 has 14 amino acids. Germline V gives CDR1 LNHDA, CDR2 SQIVND (reference sequence). Each patient contributed between 1 and 8 total time points of blood mononuclear cells, pretreatment and during treatment. Profiling relied on immunoSEQ multiplex PCR, and the TCRdb table lists in-frame clones only, not all of them. The repertoire holds about 30,000 clones, with about nine tenths as singletons. Source: PBMCs, taken around atezolizumab (anti-PD-L1) treatment. The chain is built from TRBV19 and TRBJ2-1, with unresolved D. The sequence was collected from a man aged 45 to 65 with urothelial cancer. The CDR3 here is CASSIVGVYNEQFF. The CDR3, as DNA: TGTGCCAGTAGTATAGTGGGCGTCTACAATGAGCAGTTCTTC.